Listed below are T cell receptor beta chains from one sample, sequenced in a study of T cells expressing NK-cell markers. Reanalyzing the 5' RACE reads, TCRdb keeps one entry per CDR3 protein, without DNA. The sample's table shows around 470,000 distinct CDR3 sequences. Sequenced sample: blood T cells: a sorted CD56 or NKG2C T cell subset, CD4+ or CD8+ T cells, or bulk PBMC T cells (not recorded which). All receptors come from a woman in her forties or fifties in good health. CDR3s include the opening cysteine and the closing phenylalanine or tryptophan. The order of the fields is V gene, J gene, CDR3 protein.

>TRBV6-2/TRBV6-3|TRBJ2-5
CAITGQGWETQYF
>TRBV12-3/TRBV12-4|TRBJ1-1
CASTRLVSEPAFF
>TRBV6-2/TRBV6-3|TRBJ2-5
CASSFPHKPGSGTQYF
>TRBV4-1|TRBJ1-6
CASSPLFFRSPLHF
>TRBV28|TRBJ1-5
CASSSTGGSLVIWQPQHF
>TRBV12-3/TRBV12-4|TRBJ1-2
CASSPAGGSDGYTF
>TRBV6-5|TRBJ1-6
CASSGARDSNSPLHF
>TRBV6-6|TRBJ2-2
CASRRQGNTGELFF
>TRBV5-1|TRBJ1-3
CASSLAGGYYGNTIYF
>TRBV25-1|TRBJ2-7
CASSSLRSEQYF
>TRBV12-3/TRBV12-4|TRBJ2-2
CASSPGTPTGELFF
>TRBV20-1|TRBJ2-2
CSARSAGDTGELFF
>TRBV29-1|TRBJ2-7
CSVRWQGARIEQYF
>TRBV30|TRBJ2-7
CAWSGGNHYEQYF
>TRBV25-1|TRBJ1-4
CASSEWATGGEKLFF
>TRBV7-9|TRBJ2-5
CASSPPGAQETQYF
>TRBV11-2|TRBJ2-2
CASRTTLAGEGTGELFF
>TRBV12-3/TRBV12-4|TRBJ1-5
CASSLEGGRDQPQHF
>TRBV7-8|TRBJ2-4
CASSLASTLPKNIQYF
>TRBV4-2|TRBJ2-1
CASSQEQSSYNEQFF
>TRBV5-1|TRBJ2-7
CASSQGLAIEQYF
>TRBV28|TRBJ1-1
CASTTPGVGEAFF
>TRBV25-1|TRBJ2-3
CASITRGDTQYF
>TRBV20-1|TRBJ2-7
CSARDSYGTTYEQYF
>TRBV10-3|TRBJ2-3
CAIKMGGISDTQYF
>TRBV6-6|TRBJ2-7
CASSYSNWRAGNYEQYF
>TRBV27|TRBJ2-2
CASSLDWGTGELFF
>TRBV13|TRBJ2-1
CASSLGGRASYNEQFF
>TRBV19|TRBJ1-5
CASSWTGNQPQHF
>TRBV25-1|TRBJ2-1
CASSESLFGDYNEQFF
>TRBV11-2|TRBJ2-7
CASSRIGAGLSAREWQYF
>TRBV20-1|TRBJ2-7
CSAREANRGKDEQYF
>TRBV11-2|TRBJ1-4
CASSLDRGRNEKLFF
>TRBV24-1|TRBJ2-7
CATSAPGGRDRYEQYF
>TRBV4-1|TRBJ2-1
CASSPGGYEQFF
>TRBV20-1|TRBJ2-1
CSARRPGTLYNEQFF
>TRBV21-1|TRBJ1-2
CASSKTTMGTNFNYGYTF
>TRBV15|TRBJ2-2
CATSRTGQENTGELFF
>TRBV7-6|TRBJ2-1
CASALQGGEQFF
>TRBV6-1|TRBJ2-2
CASRAVGGGGELFF
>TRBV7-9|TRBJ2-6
CASSLGSGGANVLTF
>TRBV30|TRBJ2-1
CAWSRQGLGEQFF
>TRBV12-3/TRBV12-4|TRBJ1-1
CASSFGHKNTEAFF
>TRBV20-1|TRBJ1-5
CSAKGGGGSNQPQHF
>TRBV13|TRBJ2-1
CASSWWTSGRNEQFF
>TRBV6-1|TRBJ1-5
CASSDGQGGYQPQHF